This T cell receptor (beta chain) was sequenced during a study of T-cell memory formation after mild COVID-19 (dated by TCRdb to about 2021). Looking at the study overall: TCR sequence clusters from the two donors were found to be largely donor specific. In a couple of donors, T-cell clones that expanded and contracted after mild COVID-19 were followed by sequencing TCRalpha and TCRbeta repertoires longitudinally. The cohort comprised two young, previously healthy adult volunteers, one female and one male. Here is what the overall study found, with its caveats: The study covered only two mild cases, and larger cohorts including severe cases with pre-infection samples were considered necessary. SARS-CoV-2 specificity was not confirmed for the second-wave clones peaking on day 37. Contracting CD4+ clones appeared mostly in the CM and EM memory subsets, whereas CD8+ clones were enriched in EMRA. Some responding clones were detected in pre-infection memory, suggesting pre-existing cross-reactive memory T cells joined the SARS-CoV-2 response. Balanced CD4/CD8 phenotypes were observed for clones contracting from day 15 to 85, whereas a bias towards CD4+ was observed for a second wave of clones expanding from day 15 to 37.

This sample was sequenced with an Illumina NovaSeq 6000. TCRalpha and TCRbeta cDNA libraries were built by 5'RACE with constant-segment primers, adding sample barcodes and unique molecular identifiers. Trizol reagent was used to extract RNA from every sample. Library amplification was performed in two PCR steps, and a second sample barcode and Illumina TruSeq adapters were introduced in the second step. The libraries were sequenced on an Illumina NovaSeq using 2 x 150 bp paired-end reads. From the authors' description of their analysis: Reads were demultiplexed and collapsed into UMI-guided consensus sequences with migec v1.2.7. Using mixcr v2.1.11, the UMI consensuses were aligned to TRA and TRB V and J templates and assembled into clonotypes. Expanded or contracted clonotypes were those called significant by both edgeR and NoisET, with noise models trained on biological replicates. For edgeR calls, the thresholds were a false discovery rate-adjusted p below 0.01 and a log2 fold-change of 1. As an exploratory analysis of dynamics, max-normalized trajectories of the 1000 most abundant clonotypes were examined with PCA combined with hierarchical clustering. Separately sequenced CD4+ and CD8+ repertoires were used to assign a CD4 or CD8 phenotype to each responding clone. Using fastp at Q25 and MiXCR, TCRdb reprocessed the public reads and kept productive beta chains. When rows share a CDR3 protein, they turn into one entry using the most common DNA and genes. These V and J calls rely on TCRdb rather than the paper's analysis. This sample holds a few hundred thousand distinct CDR3 sequences; 20% to 25% were observed only once. Together, the top ten hold around 12% of the sample.

The CDR3 sequence holds 15 residues, the cysteine and phenylalanine included. The sequence is cut down to CDR3 DNA, 45 bases in frame from base 1. The germline V gene sets CDR1 to MGHRA and CDR2 to YSYEKL. Ends trimmed: V by 4 bases, J by 1 base; bases unmatched to a gene: 5. About this clonotype: Its recognized antigen is unknown. It has no much larger one-base neighbor in the sample; base qualities were not kept.

Ficoll-Paque density gradient centrifugation was the method used to isolate PBMCs. The receptor chain draws on TRBV4-1 and TRBJ1-1; 8 of the junction bases match TRBD1. The TCR comes from an adult woman who had mild COVID-19 (a few samples of this study predate the infection). The sample titles of this study are shuffled in the database, so cell type and time point are left out; the donor was told from shared clones. The sequencing sample was made of PBMCs or a T cell subset sorted from them (not recorded which). The DNA reads as follows: TGCGCCAGCAGCCGAGCCGGGACAGGGAACACTGAAGCTTTCTTT. Its protein product is CASSRAGTGNTEAFF.